What follows are 20 T cell receptor beta chains derived from one specimen sequenced in a study of PD-L1 blockade in urothelial cancer. TCRdb's table, derived via immunoSEQ multiplex PCR, lists solely in-frame clones and lacks some. The sample lists fewer than 50,000 clones, about 89% occurring once. Specified time point: peripheral blood 6 weeks after treatment start. This specimen consisted of PBMCs, obtained around atezolizumab (anti-PD-L1) treatment. These receptors were collected from a man aged 70 or older with urothelial cancer.

V gene TRBV6-4 combines with J gene TRBJ2-3; 10 bases are shared with TRBD2. There are 16 residues in the CDR3. CDR1 is MRHNA and CDR2 is SNTAGT in the germline V gene. V gave up 4 bases and J gave up 6 bases; unmatched junction bases: 10. The CDR3 coding sequence is TGTGCCAGCAGTGTAACGGCTAGCGGGAGATCTGATACGCAGTATTTT. Its protein is CASSVTASGRSDTQYF.

J is TRBJ2-4 and V is TRBV4-1, with 8 bases aligning to TRBD2. The germline gives CDR1 MGHRA, CDR2 YSYEKL. This CDR3 region has 16 residues. The ends lost 0 bases at V and 7 bases at J; junction bases unmatched: 8. Written as DNA, the CDR3 is TGCGCCAGCAGCCAAGATATCGGGCTAGCGGGTAACATTCAGTACTTC. Translating gives CASSQDIGLAGNIQYF.

This chain uses TRBV5-6 with TRBJ2-1; 14 nucleotides line up with TRBD2. The J segment lost 6 bases and the V segment lost 3 bases, leaving 11 bases of the junction unmatched. The CDR3 is made up of 18 amino acids. Germline values: CDR1 SGHDT, CDR2 YYEEEE. Written as DNA, the CDR3 is TGTGCCAGCAGCTCCGGATGGACTAGCGGGAGGACCGGCAATGAGCAGTTCTTC. Its translation: CASSSGWTSGRTGNEQFF.

The chain uses TRBV5-4 and TRBJ1-2; tentative D call: TRBD1 (6 bases). This CDR3 is built from 13 residues. V was shortened by 0 bases and J by 6 bases, with 9 bases between the two germline ends. Germline CDR1 SGHNT, CDR2 YYREEE (reference sequence). The CDR3 sequence is CASSLEQGHGYTF. The CDR3 coding sequence is TGTGCCAGCAGCTTGGAACAGGGCCATGGCTACACCTTC.

In this sample, this clone turned up a few times. This chain connects TRBV5-5 to TRBJ2-5, with 12 bases fitting TRBD2. The CDR3 is 17 amino acids. Germline lookup yields CDR1 SGHKS and CDR2 YYEKEE (reference sequence). V lost 0 bases and J lost 4; bases outside the gene matches: 7. CDR3 bases: TGTGCCAGCAGCTTGGGCCTAGCGGGAGGGAAGGGAGAGACCCAGTACTTC. Protein product: CASSLGLAGGKGETQYF.

The DNA of the CDR3 is TGTGCCAGCGTAAGGGGACAGGGAGGCTATGGCTACACCTTC. This encodes CASVRGQGGYGYTF. The chain carries TRBV6-6 and TRBJ1-2, with 9 positions matching TRBD1. Unmatched junction bases numbered 8, after V lost 8 bases and J lost 4 bases. In germline, CDR1 is MNHNY, CDR2 SVGAGI (reference sequence). There are 14 residues in the CDR3.

This chain joins TRBV28 and TRBJ1-1; TRBD1 matches at 9 bases. This CDR3 is 16 amino acids long. CDR1 MDHEN and CDR2 SYDVKM come from the germline V gene. J gave up 5 bases and V 5 bases, and 12 bases lay outside the gene matches. This chain's CDR3 is CASSDTGGASWTEAFF. CDR3 coding DNA: TGTGCCAGCAGTGATACAGGGGGCGCTTCGTGGACTGAAGCTTTCTTT.

A single count supports this clone. In DNA, the CDR3 is TGCAGCGAACTGACAGGGTGGAATGAGCAGTTCTTC. Translating it yields CSELTGWNEQFF. V gene TRBV29-1 combines with J gene TRBJ2-1, with 7 nucleotides matching TRBD1. Germline assignment: CDR1 SQVTM and CDR2 ANQGSEA. Germline trimming cut 7 bases from V and 7 bases from J; bases unmatched to any gene: 7. The CDR3 is made up of 12 amino acids.

The chain carries TRBV28 and TRBJ2-1, with 12 bases aligning to TRBD1. CDR3 length equals 14 residues. J lost 8 bases, V lost 4 bases, and 3 bases had no gene match. CDR1 is MDHEN, CDR2 SYDVKM, per germline. The chain's CDR3 is CASSSGTGGHEQFF. The CDR3 bases are TGTGCCAGCAGTTCCGGGACAGGGGGCCATGAGCAGTTCTTC.

J is TRBJ2-6 and V is TRBV5-1; perhaps TRBD2 as D (6 bases). CDR1 is SGHRS, CDR2 YFSETQ, per germline. V lost 1 base and J 3 bases, leaving 8 bases between the germline ends. The CDR3 covers 15 residues. CDR3 nucleotides: TGCGCCAGCAGCTTGCTCGGGGGTGGGGCCAACGTCCTGACTTTC. Translating it yields CASSLLGGGANVLTF.

This clone has only one observation. The chain carries TRBV9 and TRBJ2-2, with 9 bases that match TRBD1. The germline V gene has CDR1 SGDLS and CDR2 YYNGEE. The length of the CDR3 is 15 residues. The junction had 1 base not matched to a gene; V was cut back by 0 bases and J by 4 bases. The CDR3 loop reads CASSVGGQGTGELFF. Here the CDR3 DNA reads TGTGCCAGCAGCGTAGGGGGACAGGGCACCGGGGAGCTGTTTTTT.

This clone appeared once. V is TRBV5-6 and J is TRBJ1-1; perhaps TRBD1 as D (6 bases). Trimming left V 4 bases short and J 0 bases short, with 16 bases between. Germline V lookup: CDR1 SGHDT, CDR2 YYEEEE. The CDR3 has 16 amino acids. DNA for the CDR3: TGTGCCAGCAGCCATTCCGGGACACTTGTGAACACTGAAGCTTTCTTT. Amino acids: CASSHSGTLVNTEAFF. Supplemented by reference TRBV5-6 and TRBJ1-1, the full variable domain reads DAGVTQSPTHLIKTRGQQVTLRCSPKSGHDTVSWYQQALGQGPQFIFQYYEEEERQRGNFPDRFSGHQFPNYSSELNVNALLLGDSALYLCASSHSGTLVNTEAFFGQGTRLTVV.

V usage is TRBV4-1 and J usage is TRBJ2-1; 12 bases map to TRBD2. Germline loops: CDR1 MGHRA, CDR2 YSYEKL. Trimming removed 1 base from V and 4 bases from J; junction bases left unmatched: 2. The CDR3 is 16 residues long. CDR3 bases: TGCGCCAGCAGCCAAGGGACTAGCGGGACTTACAATGAGCAGTTCTTC. Translation gives CASSQGTSGTYNEQFF.

The V and J genes are TRBV6-1 and TRBJ2-1; possibly TRBD1 for D (5 bases). Trimming shortened V by 5 bases and J by 5 bases, and 16 bases separated the two germline ends. Per the germline V gene, CDR1 is MNHNS and CDR2 is SASEGT. The CDR3 length is 15 residues. The CDR3 spells CASSLQDGDHNEQFF. Written as DNA, the CDR3 is TGTGCCAGCAGTCTACAGGACGGCGATCACAATGAGCAGTTCTTC.

V gene TRBV5-1 combines with J gene TRBJ2-3; TRBD1 might be the D (6 bases). The germline V and J ends were trimmed by 4 bases and 2 bases, with 11 bases remaining between them. The CDR3 is made up of 14 amino acids. Germline V gene sequence: CDR1 SGHRS, CDR2 YFSETQ. The CDR3 DNA reads as TGCGCCAGCAGCCATGGACAGCTCACAGATACGCAGTATTTT. This sequence encodes CASSHGQLTDTQYF.

The rearrangement uses TRBV18 and TRBJ1-3; TRBD1 aligns across 8 bases. Germline CDR1 KGHSH, CDR2 LQKENI. V was pared by 3 bases and J by 2 bases, with 12 bases of the junction left unmatched. The CDR3 extends over 18 amino acids. The CDR3 bases are TGTGCCAGCTCACCCAGCGGACAGGGAGCTATACCTGGAAACACCATATATTTT. It yields the protein CASSPSGQGAIPGNTIYF. The variable domain in full, completed from reference TRBV18 and TRBJ1-3, reads NAGVMQNPRHLVRRRGQEARLRCSPMKGHSHVYWYRQLPEEGLKFMVYLQKENIIDESGMPKERFSAEFPKEGPSILRIQQVVRGDSAAYFCASSPSGQGAIPGNTIYFGEGSWLTVV.

The CDR3 DNA is TGTGCCAGCAGCGTCGACCCTAGCCATGAGCAGTTCTTC. It is translated as CASSVDPSHEQFF. The chain joins TRBV5-5 to TRBJ2-1; D might be TRBD2 (5 bases). Trimming removed 4 bases from V and 8 bases from J, with 13 bases in between. This CDR3 spans 13 amino acids. CDR1 and CDR2 (germline): SGHKS, YYEKEE (reference sequence).

The J gene is TRBJ2-5, the V gene TRBV15; 11 positions agree with TRBD1. The germline V gene encodes CDR1 LNHNV and CDR2 YYDKDF (reference sequence). The J segment lost 4 bases and the V segment lost 3 bases, leaving 4 bases of the junction unmatched. The CDR3 is made up of 15 amino acids. CDR3 in amino acids: CATSRRTGGGETQYF. CDR3 DNA sequence: TGTGCCACCAGCAGGCGGACAGGGGGCGGAGAGACCCAGTACTTC.

The chain joins TRBV2 to TRBJ2-7, with 9 bases lining up with TRBD1. CDR3 length: 16 amino acids. Looked up from germline, CDR1 is SNHLY and CDR2 is FYNNEI. The junction had 10 bases not matched to a gene; V was cut back by 2 bases and J by 5 bases. CDR3 sequence: CASSEIPGQGFDEQYF. CDR3 bases: TGTGCCAGCAGTGAAATACCGGGACAGGGATTCGACGAGCAGTACTTC. Drawing the rest from reference TRBV2 and TRBJ2-7, the complete variable domain is EPEVTQTPSHQVTQMGQEVILRCVPISNHLYFYWYRQILGQKVEFLVSFYNNEISEKSEIFDDQFSVERPDGSNFTLKIRSTKLEDSAMYFCASSEIPGQGFDEQYFGPGTRLTVT.

The CDR3 DNA reads as TGTGCCAGCTCAGGACCCGGGACTGTCACGAACACTGAAGCTTTCTTT. It codes for CASSGPGTVTNTEAFF. V gene TRBV18 combines with J gene TRBJ1-1; TRBD1 might be the D (5 bases). Trimming took off 5 bases at V and 1 base at J, with 17 bases between the two ends. The germline V gene encodes CDR1 KGHSH and CDR2 LQKENI. The CDR3 spans 16 residues.